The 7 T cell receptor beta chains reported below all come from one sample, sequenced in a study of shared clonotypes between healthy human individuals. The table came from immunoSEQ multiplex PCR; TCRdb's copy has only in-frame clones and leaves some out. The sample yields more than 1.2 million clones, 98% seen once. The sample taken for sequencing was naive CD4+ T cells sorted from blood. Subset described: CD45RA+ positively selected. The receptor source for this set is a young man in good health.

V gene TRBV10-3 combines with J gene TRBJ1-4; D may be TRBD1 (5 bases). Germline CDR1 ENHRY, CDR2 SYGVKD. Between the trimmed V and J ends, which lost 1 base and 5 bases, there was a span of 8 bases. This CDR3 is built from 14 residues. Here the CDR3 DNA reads TGTGCCATCAGTGAGTTTCAGGGAAATGAAAAACTGTTTTTT. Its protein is CAISEFQGNEKLFF.

The CDR3 DNA reads TGTGCCAGCGGTCATAGCGGGAGGGGCAACGAGCAGTACTTC. This encodes CASGHSGRGNEQYF. This chain uses TRBV2 with TRBJ2-7, with TRBD2 matching over 11 bases. V shed 8 bases and J 5 bases; nucleotides not matched to a gene: 8. This CDR3 region has 14 residues. Germline CDR1 SNHLY, CDR2 FYNNEI.

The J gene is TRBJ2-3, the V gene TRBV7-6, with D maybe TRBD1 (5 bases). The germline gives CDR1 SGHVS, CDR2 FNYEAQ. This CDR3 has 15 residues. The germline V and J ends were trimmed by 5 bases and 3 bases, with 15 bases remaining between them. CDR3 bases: TGTGCCAGCAGCGGATCCAGAAGGACAACAGATACGCAGTATTTT. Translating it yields CASSGSRRTTDTQYF.

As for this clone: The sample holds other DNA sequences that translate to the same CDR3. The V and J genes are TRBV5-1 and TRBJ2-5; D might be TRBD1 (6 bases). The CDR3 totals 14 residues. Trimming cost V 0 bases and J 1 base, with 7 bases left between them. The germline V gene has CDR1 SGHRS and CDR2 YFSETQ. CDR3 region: CASSLEQGQETQYF. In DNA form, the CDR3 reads TGCGCCAGCAGCTTGGAACAGGGCCAAGAGACCCAGTACTTC.

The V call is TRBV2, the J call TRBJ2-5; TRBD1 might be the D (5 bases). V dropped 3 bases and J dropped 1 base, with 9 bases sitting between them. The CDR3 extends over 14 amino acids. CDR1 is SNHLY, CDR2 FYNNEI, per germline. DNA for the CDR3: TGTGCCAGCAGTGACGCAGGGATCCAAGAGACCCAGTACTTC. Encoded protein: CASSDAGIQETQYF.

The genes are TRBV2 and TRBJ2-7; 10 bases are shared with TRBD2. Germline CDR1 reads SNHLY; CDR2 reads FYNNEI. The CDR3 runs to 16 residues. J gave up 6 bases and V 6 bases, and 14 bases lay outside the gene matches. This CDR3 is CASRSPLASGSSEQYF. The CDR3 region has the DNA TGTGCCAGCAGATCGCCCCTTGCTAGCGGGAGTTCCGAGCAGTACTTC.

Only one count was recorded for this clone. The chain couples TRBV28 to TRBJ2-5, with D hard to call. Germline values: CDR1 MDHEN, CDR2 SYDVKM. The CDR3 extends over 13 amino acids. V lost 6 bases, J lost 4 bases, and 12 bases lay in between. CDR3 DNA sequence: TGTGCCAGCAGGGGGTCGGCAAGAGAGACCCAGTACTTC. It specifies CASRGSARETQYF.